The entry below describes one T cell receptor (beta chain). V shed 5 bases and J shed 2 bases, with 5 bases lying between them. The CDR3 extends over 12 amino acids. The germline CDR1 and CDR2 sequences are MNHEY and SMNVEV (reference sequence). The data belong to a study of blood T cell repertoires in COVID-19. Study-level background: Nucleic acid was either cDNA or gDNA, and it came from T cells, B-cell-depleted T cells, or PBMCs.

In the original workflow: By means of reference gene primer amplification, nucleated cell counts were estimated. Method: immunoSEQ multiplex PCR; TCRdb's copy keeps in-frame clones and lacks some. Clonal size and the V and J genes are those of that table, whereas D and trimming came from the DNA. The table includes about 220,000 clones, approximately 80% detected once. The source material was peripheral blood. The V call is TRBV27, the J call TRBJ2-3; D not certain. This sequence was found in a human donor in a cohort sampled during active COVID-19. The DNA for the CDR3 is TGTGCCAGCAGTAGCAACACAGATACGCAGTATTTT. This sequence encodes CASSSNTDTQYF.